These 30 T cell receptor beta chains came from one sample sequenced in a study of siplizumab effects on memory and regulatory T cells. Assay: immunoSEQ multiplex PCR; the TCRdb copy retains only in-frame clones and omits some. The sample has some 100,000 clones, roughly 97% seen once. The specimen was naive CD4+ T cells sorted from blood. Receptors originate from a human donor in good health.

This sequence joins TRBV28 and TRBJ1-4; TRBD1 matches 7 bases. The V gene's germline CDR1 is MDHEN and CDR2 SYDVKM. V lost 6 bases and J lost 6; bases outside the gene matches: 13. The length of the CDR3 is 16 residues. The CDR3 loop is CASRQGTAVDYEKLFF. DNA of the CDR3: TGTGCCAGCAGACAAGGGACAGCCGTTGACTATGAAAAACTGTTTTTT. Full variable domain (missing parts from reference TRBV28 and TRBJ1-4): DVKVTQSSRYLVKRTGEKVFLECVQDMDHENMFWYRQDPGLGLRLIYFSYDVKMKEKGDIPEGYSVSREKKERFSLILESASTNQTSMYLCASRQGTAVDYEKLFFGSGTQLSVL.

The V and J genes are TRBV6-5 and TRBJ2-7, with a tentative D call TRBD1 (5 bases). With 4 bases removed from V and 2 bases from J, the gap between germline ends came to 15 bases. Germline CDR1 and CDR2: MNHEY and SVGAGI. The CDR3 consists of 15 residues. CDR3 region: CASSSRMQGTYEQYF. The CDR3 nucleotides are TGTGCCAGCAGTTCCAGAATGCAGGGAACCTACGAGCAGTACTTC.

Comments on this clone: At one end, the junction sequence differs from germline, possibly due to a read error. This rearrangement joins TRBV10-3 to TRBJ2-2, with a tentative D call TRBD2 (5 bases). CDR3 length: 17 residues. CDR1 ENHRY and CDR2 SYGVKD come from the germline V gene. The CDR3 spells CAIGERLDSQSAGELFF. The CDR3 DNA follows: TGTGCCATCGGTGAGAGATTGGACTCCCAGTCGGCCGGGGAGCTGTTTTTT.

This chain links TRBV6-6 with TRBJ1-5; tentative D call: TRBD1 (5 bases). The CDR3 is 16 amino acids. V shed 6 bases and J shed 3 bases, with 18 bases lying between them. From germline, CDR1 is MNHNY and CDR2 SVGAGI (reference sequence). CDR3 in DNA: TGTGCCAGCAGCCAAGATCCGGGACCTTCCAATCAGCCCCAGCATTTT. This translates into CASSQDPGPSNQPQHF.

This clone was detected once. The V call is TRBV18, the J call TRBJ2-2; TRBD1 matches at 10 bases. The CDR3 runs to 16 residues. V dropped 4 bases and J dropped 1; count of bases not matched to a gene: 3. Germline values: CDR1 KGHSH, CDR2 LQKENI. In DNA form, the CDR3 reads TGTGCCAGCTCACGACAGGGGGCGAAGAACACCGGGGAGCTGTTTTTT. Its translation: CASSRQGAKNTGELFF.

This clone was seen only a few times. V gene TRBV18 combines with J gene TRBJ1-1, with no clear D. The CDR3 is 16 amino acids. CDR1 and CDR2 (germline): KGHSH, LQKENI. V dropped 0 bases and J dropped 5 bases, with 16 bases sitting between them. CDR3 in DNA: TGTGCCAGCTCACCACCGTTCGGCACGGGCGTGACTGAAGCTTTCTTT. Encoded protein: CASSPPFGTGVTEAFF. Drawing the rest from reference TRBV18 and TRBJ1-1, the complete variable domain is NAGVMQNPRHLVRRRGQEARLRCSPMKGHSHVYWYRQLPEEGLKFMVYLQKENIIDESGMPKERFSAEFPKEGPSILRIQQVVRGDSAAYFCASSPPFGTGVTEAFFGQGTRLTVV.

The chain couples TRBV30 to TRBJ2-5; 8 bases are shared with TRBD1. V shed 5 bases, J shed 1 base, and the junction held 3 bases outside the gene matches. The CDR3 spans 13 residues. Germline lookup yields CDR1 GTSNPN and CDR2 SVGIG (reference sequence). The CDR3 bases are TGTGCCTGGGTAGGACAGGGCCAAGAGACCCAGTACTTC. Amino acid sequence: CAWVGQGQETQYF.

The chain combines TRBV7-3 with TRBJ2-2; D remains unclear. Germline V gene sequence: CDR1 SGHTA, CDR2 FQGTGA. Between the trimmed V and J ends, which lost 5 bases and 9 bases, there was a span of 13 bases. The CDR3 consists of 13 residues. CDR3 sequence: CASSLRGARELFF. In DNA, the CDR3 is TGTGCCAGCAGCCTAAGAGGTGCCAGGGAGCTGTTTTTT.

CDR3 sequence reads: CASSEYIGAGTSTDTQYF. The CDR3 region has the DNA TGTGCCAGCAGTGAATATATCGGAGCGGGGACTAGCACAGATACGCAGTATTTT. The chain recombines TRBV25-1 with TRBJ2-3; 7 bases are shared with TRBD2. Germline values: CDR1 MGHDK, CDR2 SYGVNS. The J segment lost 0 bases and the V segment lost 0 bases, leaving 9 bases of the junction unmatched. This CDR3 is 18 amino acids long.

This chain connects TRBV6-1 to TRBJ1-6, with D unresolved. This CDR3 spans 15 amino acids. V shed 3 bases and J shed 3 bases, with 9 bases lying between them. Germline CDR1 and CDR2: MNHNS and SASEGT. The CDR3 bases are TGTGCCAGCAGTGAGCCGACAAACTATAATTCACCCCTCCACTTT. The encoded protein is CASSEPTNYNSPLHF.

The rearrangement uses TRBV5-4 and TRBJ1-6; D is unresolved. V was trimmed by 0 bases and J by 10 bases, leaving 5 bases between them. The CDR3 extends over 12 amino acids. Germline CDR1 and CDR2: SGHNT and YYREEE (reference sequence). CDR3: CASSLAESPLHF. The CDR3 DNA is TGTGCCAGCAGCTTGGCTGAGTCACCCCTCCACTTT.

The V and J genes are TRBV6-5 and TRBJ1-1; a weak D match, TRBD1 (5 bases). Deletions cut 5 bases from V and 7 bases from J, with 11 bases between. This CDR3 spans 12 amino acids. Germline values: CDR1 MNHEY, CDR2 SVGAGI. CDR3 bases: TGTGCCAGCAGTGACAGACCGGGTGAAGCTTTCTTT. It specifies CASSDRPGEAFF.

The chain carries TRBV5-1 and TRBJ1-4; D gene unclear. The CDR3 spans 15 residues. Germline-derived CDR1 and CDR2 are SGHRS and YFSETQ. Trimming removed 4 bases at V and 3 bases at J, with 13 bases between. CDR3 loop: CASSQNSKANEKLFF. In nucleotides, the CDR3 is TGCGCCAGCAGCCAAAACAGCAAGGCTAATGAAAAACTGTTTTTT.

The rearrangement joins TRBV5-1 to TRBJ1-2; TRBD1 matches at 8 bases. After removal of 5 bases from V and 8 bases from J, the junction contained 14 bases not matched to a gene. CDR3 length: 15 amino acids. Germline assignment: CDR1 SGHRS and CDR2 YFSETQ. The CDR3 region has the DNA TGCGCCAGCAGTCAAAAAGGACAGGGTCTACAGGGCTACACCTTC. Amino acids: CASSQKGQGLQGYTF.

This clone showed up just once. The chain carries TRBV6-1 and TRBJ1-1; tentative D call: TRBD1 (5 bases). This CDR3 comprises 14 residues. Trimming cost V 7 bases and J 5 bases, with 17 bases left between them. The germline V gene encodes CDR1 MNHNS and CDR2 SASEGT. The CDR3 loop is CASTYGGGGTEAFF. DNA of the CDR3: TGTGCCAGCACCTATGGTGGGGGAGGTACTGAAGCTTTCTTT.

The chain combines TRBV9 with TRBJ1-6, with 7 bases matching TRBD1. Per the germline V gene, CDR1 is SGDLS and CDR2 is YYNGEE. V was clipped by 4 bases and J by 5 bases; unmatched bases: 6. The CDR3 loop spans 15 amino acids. CDR3 in amino acids: CASSTRQGDNSPLHF. The CDR3, as DNA: TGTGCCAGCAGCACCCGACAGGGTGATAATTCACCCCTCCACTTT.

J is TRBJ1-2 and V is TRBV6-5; tentative D call: TRBD1 (5 bases). CDR1 and CDR2 (germline): MNHEY, SVGAGI. V was clipped by 0 bases and J by 13 bases, with 24 bases between them. CDR3 length equals 16 residues. In DNA form, the CDR3 reads TGTGCCAGCAGTTACTCGATGGGCAGCTCAGGGCCCTATATCACCTTC. Residues: CASSYSMGSSGPYITF.

The chain employs TRBV19 and TRBJ2-5, with 8 nucleotides matching TRBD1. CDR1 LNHDA and CDR2 SQIVND come from the germline V gene (reference sequence). With 5 bases clipped from V and 4 bases from J, the junction kept 9 bases outside the gene matches. CDR3 length: 15 residues. The CDR3 DNA follows: TGTGCCAGTAGTGGATCGGACAGGGCCGGAGAGACCCAGTACTTC. Translating gives CASSGSDRAGETQYF.

This chain's CDR3 is CASRLQGATPYEQYF. Here the CDR3 DNA reads TGTGCCAGCAGGCTACAGGGGGCAACCCCCTACGAGCAGTACTTC. The chain joins TRBV27 to TRBJ2-7; 9 nucleotides align to TRBD1. With V trimmed by 6 bases and J by 2 bases, 8 bases remained unmatched. The CDR3 length is 15 residues. Per the germline V gene, CDR1 is MNHEY and CDR2 is SMNVEV (reference sequence).

The chain couples TRBV29-1 to TRBJ2-1, with no clear D. The CDR3 has 14 residues. CDR1 and CDR2 from the germline V gene are SQVTM and ANQGSEA. The V and J ends lost 2 bases and 1 base respectively, with 9 bases between them. CDR3: CSVESGTSYNEQFF. CDR3 nucleotides: TGCAGCGTTGAAAGTGGCACATCCTACAATGAGCAGTTCTTC.

V is TRBV9 and J is TRBJ1-1; D is unresolved. The CDR3 contains 15 residues. V was pared by 2 bases and J by 0 bases, with 11 bases between. The germline gives CDR1 SGDLS, CDR2 YYNGEE. CDR3 region: CASSVSGFMNTEAFF. The CDR3 nucleotides read TGTGCCAGCAGCGTGTCCGGATTCATGAACACTGAAGCTTTCTTT.

This clone was seen once. The chain has TRBV18 and TRBJ1-4; 7 bases match TRBD1. The CDR3 contains 16 residues. The germline V gene has CDR1 KGHSH and CDR2 LQKENI. Germline trimming cut 3 bases from V and 3 bases from J; bases unmatched to any gene: 7. Written as DNA, the CDR3 is TGTGCCAGCTCACCCCTGCAAAGGGGGCCTAATGAAAAACTGTTTTTT. Translating it yields CASSPLQRGPNEKLFF.

The chain joins TRBV6-7 to TRBJ1-2, with 8 bases lining up with TRBD1. TRBV6-7 is assigned to the ORF class and has an uncertain function. Trimming removed 6 bases from V and 0 bases from J; junction bases left unmatched: 15. The CDR3 sequence is 18 residues long. DNA for the CDR3: TGTGCCAGCAGCCCCACTCCGGGACAGGAAGAACCTAACTATGGCTACACCTTC. This gives the protein CASSPTPGQEEPNYGYTF.

The rearrangement links TRBV5-1 to TRBJ1-2; D remains ambiguous. The V gene lost 0 bases and the J gene lost 4 bases, with 10 bases spanning the gap. This CDR3 has 14 amino acids. Germline V gene lookup returns CDR1 SGHRS and CDR2 YFSETQ. CDR3 bases: TGCGCCAGCAGCTTGGTTACCGGGAGCTATGGCTACACCTTC. It is translated as CASSLVTGSYGYTF. Full variable domain (remainder filled in from reference TRBV5-1 and TRBJ1-2): KAGVTQTPRYLIKTRGQQVTLSCSPISGHRSVSWYQQTPGQGLQFLFEYFSETQRNKGNFPGRFSGRQFSNSRSEMNVSTLELGDSALYLCASSLVTGSYGYTFGSGTRLTVV.

This clone was seen just once. The gene calls are TRBV9 and TRBJ2-3; either TRBD1 or TRBD2 may fit D (5 bases each). The V end was cut by 6 bases, the J end by 6 bases, with 14 bases between. The CDR3 contains 13 residues. Per the germline V gene, CDR1 is SGDLS and CDR2 is YYNGEE. The CDR3 protein is CASNLGVEDTQYF. CDR3 bases: TGTGCCAGCAATTTGGGGGTGGAGGATACGCAGTATTTT.

The genes are TRBV4-2 and TRBJ2-1; TRBD1 agrees at 9 bases. Per germline, CDR1 LGHNA and CDR2 YNFKEQ. This CDR3 is built from 16 residues. Trimming at V came to 3 bases and at J to 8 bases, leaving 11 bases not matched to a gene. The CDR3 sequence: CASSHVGGQGGYEQFF. The CDR3, as DNA: TGTGCCAGCAGCCACGTAGGGGGACAGGGCGGTTATGAGCAGTTCTTC.

The rearrangement joins TRBV19 to TRBJ2-1; possible D gene TRBD2, 5 bases. The CDR3 totals 15 residues. From germline, CDR1 is LNHDA and CDR2 SQIVND (reference sequence). Trimming cost V 3 bases and J 6 bases, with 15 bases left between them. The CDR3 DNA follows: TGTGCCAGTAGTATTACGGGGTTGGCGCTCAATGAGCAGTTCTTC. Its protein is CASSITGLALNEQFF.

This clone was seen once. The genes are TRBV9 and TRBJ1-2; no clear D. The V gene lost 0 bases and the J gene lost 4 bases, with 25 bases spanning the gap. This CDR3 comprises 19 residues. Germline CDR1 and CDR2: SGDLS and YYNGEE. CDR3 DNA sequence: TGTGCCAGCAGCGTAGACCCCATTTTTCGGAGCCAGGAGGCCTATGGCTACACCTTC. Amino acids: CASSVDPIFRSQEAYGYTF.

This chain links TRBV25-1 with TRBJ1-3, with TRBD1 as a possible D gene (6 bases). The CDR3 sequence is 14 residues long. The ends were cut back, 6 bases at V and 2 bases at J, with 11 bases in the middle. The germline V gene has CDR1 MGHDK and CDR2 SYGVNS. DNA of the CDR3: TGTGCCAGCAGAGAACAGGGAACTGGAAACACCATATATTTT. Its translation: CASREQGTGNTIYF.

This rearrangement joins TRBV27 to TRBJ2-2, with D unclear. The CDR3 sequence is 14 residues long. With 2 bases removed from V and 1 base from J, the gap between germline ends came to 5 bases. The V gene's germline CDR1 is MNHEY and CDR2 SMNVEV (reference sequence). The CDR3 coding sequence is TGTGCCAGCAGTTTAGCGCAGAACACCGGGGAGCTGTTTTTT. Translated, it gives CASSLAQNTGELFF.